This TCR beta chain emerged from a study of shared clonotypes between healthy human individuals. Findings and limits, study-wide: Around 4.7% of naive CD4 clonotypes were shared across four donors.

Some clones are missing from TCRdb's copy, which holds only in-frame ones; the method was immunoSEQ multiplex PCR. This table holds more than 2,000,000 clones, approximately 95% found once. Donation came from healthy HIV-negative adults that had no recent acute infections or vaccinations. Every contributor of samples was a Caucasian grown-up residing in Nashville, Tennessee. The CDR3 spans 13 residues. The V gene's germline CDR1 is SGHNT and CDR2 YYREEE (reference sequence). The V gene lost 4 bases and the J gene lost 8 bases, with 15 bases spanning the gap. Comments on this clone: Antigen unknown.

What was sequenced was naive CD4+ T cells from PBMCs. Subset: CD45RA+ positively selected. This TCR was recovered from a man aged 18-30 years in good health. Some clones in this sample may be carry-over from other donors' samples. The chain has TRBV5-4 and TRBJ1-2, with D possibly being TRBD1 (5 bases). CDR3 in DNA: TGTGCCAGCAGCACCGGGATCTGGGGGGGCTACACCTTC. It codes for CASSTGIWGGYTF.